The clone carrying this T cell receptor beta chain is categorized as medium-sized. The data derive from a study of naive and memory T cell subsets. Two oligonucleotides, mixed equimolar, formed the beta constant-region primer covering TRBC1 and TRBC2. Nested alpha and beta constant-region primers with the SP2 primer drove four PCR rounds on ligated cDNA. Each CDR3 protein is one row after TCRdb ran MiXCR on the UMI-ligation and nested PCR reads. The table has tens of thousands of distinct CDR3 sequences, 10% to 15% seen once. Germline lookup yields CDR1 SNHLY and CDR2 FYNNEI. The V end lost 3 bases, the J end lost 3 bases, and 11 bases lay between the germline ends. The CDR3 covers 14 residues.

The TCR sequence derives from a human donor in good health. The V and J genes are TRBV2 and TRBJ1-1; perhaps TRBD1 as D (6 bases). The sequenced material came from effector memory CD4+ T cells from blood. Indicated subset: effector memory, CD45RA- CD27-. The CDR3: CASSETGGHTEAFF. CDR3 sequence (DNA): TGTGCCAGCAGTGAGACCGGGGGGCACACTGAAGCTTTCTTT.